Below, 32 T cell receptor beta chains from the same sample are listed, as sequenced in a study of blood T cells in healthy people across ages. The authors ran a second PCR of about 7 to 11 cycles using a sample-barcoded 5' primer and a J-beta primer mix. TCRdb reprocessed the 5' RACE reads with MiXCR, giving one entry per CDR3 protein. Of about 2 million distinct CDR3 sequences listed, roughly 52% were seen once; the top ten hold over 2%. Source material: blood. The receptors here all came from a woman aged 40-49 years in good health.

CDR3 region: CSCTRQETQYF. The CDR3 DNA is TGCAGTTGCACGCGTCAAGAGACCCAGTACTTC. V is TRBV20-1 and J is TRBJ2-5; D is uncertain. This CDR3 has 11 amino acids. V was pared by 8 bases and J by 2 bases, with 9 bases between. From germline, CDR1 is DFQATT and CDR2 SNEGSKA (reference sequence).

About this clonotype itself: A much larger clone differs by one base, so this may be a read error. The V call is TRBV7-9, the J call TRBJ2-6; D perhaps matches TRBD1 (5 bases). Germline loops: CDR1 SEHNR, CDR2 FQNEAQ (reference sequence). The CDR3 sequence is 15 residues long. V lost 3 bases and J 2 bases, leaving 8 bases between the germline ends. The CDR3 coding sequence is TGTGCCAGCAGCTTGACAGTCCCTGGGGCCAACGTCCTGACTTTC. Amino acid sequence: CASSLTVPGANVLTF.

The chain has TRBV4-1 and TRBJ2-1, with TRBD1 identical over 7 bases. With 5 bases clipped from V and 5 bases from J, the junction kept 12 bases outside the gene matches. The CDR3 length is 16 residues. CDR1 is MGHRA and CDR2 is YSYEKL in the germline V gene. The DNA of the CDR3 is TGCGCCAGCAGCGGCGAGACAGGGTCAACGAACAATGAGCAGTTCTTC. Translated: CASSGETGSTNNEQFF.

This clonotype was found a few times. This chain uses TRBV27 with TRBJ2-7; D might be TRBD1 (5 bases). V was pared by 7 bases and J by 0 bases, with 13 bases between. The germline V gene encodes CDR1 MNHEY and CDR2 SMNVEV (reference sequence). This CDR3 is 14 amino acids long. CDR3 sequence (DNA): TGTGCCAGCAAGTTGCAGGGCATCTCCTACGAGCAGTACTTC. Amino acids: CASKLQGISYEQYF.

In this sample, this clonotype turned up a few times. J is TRBJ2-4 and V is TRBV6-5; D might be TRBD1 or TRBD2, each matching 6 bases. The J call is doubtful: the DNA matches TRBJ2-7 better. The CDR3 loop spans 14 amino acids. The germline V gene encodes CDR1 MNHEY and CDR2 SVGAGI. The CDR3 DNA reads as TGTGCCAGCAGTTACTCGTGGGGGGCGTACGAGCAGTACTTC. This sequence encodes CASSYSWGAYEQYF.

This chain joins TRBV18 and TRBJ2-1; TRBD1 is a possible D gene (6 bases). Germline lookup yields CDR1 KGHSH and CDR2 LQKENI. The CDR3 consists of 15 residues. Trimming cost V 4 bases and J 5 bases, with 15 bases left between them. The CDR3 loop reads CASSLQGQSNNEQFF. CDR3 nucleotide sequence: TGTGCCAGCTCACTCCAAGGACAGAGCAACAATGAGCAGTTCTTC.

The rearrangement links TRBV7-2 to TRBJ2-2; D may be TRBD2 (7 bases). This CDR3 has 15 residues. CDR1 is SGHTA, CDR2 FQGNSA, per germline. The V and J ends lost 2 bases and 5 bases respectively, with 12 bases between them. For the CDR3, the DNA is TGTGCCAGCAGCTTAAGGGGGGGCCGGACCGGGGAGCTGTTTTTT. It codes for CASSLRGGRTGELFF.

This clonotype was observed a handful of times. This chain joins TRBV10-3 and TRBJ2-1; either TRBD1 or TRBD2 may fit D (6 bases each). Trimming left V 10 bases short and J 5 bases short, with 15 bases between. CDR3 length: 13 residues. Germline CDR1 is ENHRY and CDR2 is SYGVKD. The CDR3 DNA reads TGTGCCACCGATGGAGGGGGGAACAATGAGCAGTTCTTC. Protein product: CATDGGGNNEQFF.

The chain links TRBV15 to TRBJ2-6, with 7 bases lining up with TRBD1. Looked up from germline, CDR1 is LNHNV and CDR2 is YYDKDF (reference sequence). The CDR3 extends over 18 amino acids. Losses at the gene ends were 0 bases for V and 1 base for J; bases not matched to a gene: 6. CDR3 in DNA: TGTGCCACCAGCAGAGATGAGGGGGCCGGATCTGGGGCCAACGTCCTGACTTTC. Translated: CATSRDEGAGSGANVLTF.

This clonotype turned up a few times. The chain combines TRBV4-3 with TRBJ2-3; tentatively, D is TRBD1 (6 bases). V dropped 1 base and J dropped 5 bases, with 16 bases sitting between them. The CDR3 runs to 16 residues. CDR1 and CDR2 (germline): LGHNA, YSLEER. Here the CDR3 reads CASSQAPQGVGDTQYF. The CDR3 DNA sequence: TGCGCCAGCAGCCAAGCCCCACAGGGAGTGGGAGATACGCAGTATTTT.

This clonotype was counted between two and nine times. V gene TRBV5-1 combines with J gene TRBJ2-1, with unresolved D. The CDR3 covers 15 residues. V was cut by 7 bases and J by 6 bases, with 20 bases left in between. Per germline, CDR1 SGHRS and CDR2 YFSETQ. CDR3 in DNA: TGCGCCAGCTCCACCCCGGACGGAGCCTTCAATGAGCAGTTCTTC. Translation: CASSTPDGAFNEQFF.

The V gene is TRBV4-1, the J gene TRBJ2-3, with D possibly called TRBD1 or TRBD2 (6 bases each). The germline CDR1 and CDR2 sequences are MGHRA and YSYEKL. The CDR3 has 16 residues. V was trimmed by 1 base and J by 2 bases, leaving 13 bases between them. CDR3: CASSQGRGRNTDTQYF. CDR3 nucleotides: TGCGCCAGCAGCCAAGGCCGGGGGCGAAACACAGATACGCAGTATTTT.

The chain combines TRBV20-1 with TRBJ2-5; no clear D. Trimming stripped 3 bases from V and 3 bases from J, with 14 bases between. Germline V lookup: CDR1 DFQATT, CDR2 SNEGSKA (reference sequence). The CDR3 loop spans 14 amino acids. The CDR3 DNA reads TGCAGTGCTAGGGGCCGGGCCGCGGAAGAGACCCAGTACTTC. Amino acids: CSARGRAAEETQYF.

This clonotype appeared once. The CDR3 region has the DNA TGTGCCACCAGCAGAGTAGAAGGTGGGGGCAATGAGCAGTTCTTC. This sequence encodes CATSRVEGGGNEQFF. The chain has TRBV15 and TRBJ2-1; tentatively, D is TRBD1 or TRBD2 (5 bases each). Germline CDR1 is LNHNV and CDR2 is YYDKDF (reference sequence). There are 15 residues in the CDR3. Trimming took 1 base from V and 6 from J, leaving 13 bases between them.

This clonotype came up a few times. This chain joins TRBV27 and TRBJ2-7; D could derive from TRBD1 or TRBD2 (6 bases each). The length of the CDR3 is 16 residues. The V end lost 8 bases, the J end lost 6 bases, and 26 bases lay between the germline ends. Germline lookup yields CDR1 MNHEY and CDR2 SMNVEV (reference sequence). CDR3 sequence: CASQRRGRGIFPEQYF. CDR3 bases: TGTGCCAGCCAGAGGCGGGGCAGGGGCATTTTTCCCGAGCAGTACTTC.

This clonotype was detected only a few times. The chain links TRBV20-1 to TRBJ2-3; D is perhaps TRBD1 (9 bases). CDR3 length equals 19 residues. The V and J ends lost 6 bases and 2 bases respectively, with 30 bases between them. The germline V gene has CDR1 DFQATT and CDR2 SNEGSKA (reference sequence). CDR3 loop: CSATRGGTGTHHLTDTQYF. DNA of the CDR3: TGCAGTGCCACCCGGGGGGGGACAGGGACACATCACCTCACAGATACGCAGTATTTT.

The V call is TRBV7-2, the J call TRBJ2-3; TRBD2 matches 8 bases. CDR1 is SGHTA and CDR2 is FQGNSA in the germline V gene. The CDR3 is made up of 16 amino acids. V lost 4 bases, J lost 1 base, and 7 bases stayed unmatched. CDR3 nucleotide sequence: TGTGCCAGCAGCTCGCGTCGGGGGGGGCGCACAGATACGCAGTATTTT. Protein product: CASSSRRGGRTDTQYF.

This chain connects TRBV7-9 to TRBJ2-1; 7 bases map to TRBD2. Germline lookup yields CDR1 SEHNR and CDR2 FQNEAQ (reference sequence). V lost 5 bases, J lost 3 bases, and 7 bases stayed unmatched. There are 15 residues in the CDR3. The CDR3 nucleotides are TGTGCCAGCAGCCCGACGGGACTATTCTACAATGAGCAGTTCTTC. Its protein is CASSPTGLFYNEQFF.

V gene TRBV30 combines with J gene TRBJ2-5, with D uncertain. The ends were cut back, 4 bases at V and 3 bases at J, with 9 bases in the middle. There are 12 residues in the CDR3. Germline assignment: CDR1 GTSNPN and CDR2 SVGIG (reference sequence). The CDR3 DNA reads as TGTGCCTGGATCCCTATAAAAGAGACCCAGTACTTC. This gives the protein CAWIPIKETQYF.

This clonotype has a single count. The CDR3 DNA reads TGTGCCAGCAGTTACCCAGGACAGGGGAGTAACTATGGCTACACCTTC. The encoded protein is CASSYPGQGSNYGYTF. V usage is TRBV6-6 and J usage is TRBJ1-2; 9 bases fit TRBD1. Per the germline V gene, CDR1 is MNHNY and CDR2 is SVGAGI (reference sequence). The CDR3 consists of 16 residues. V shed 2 bases and J 1 base; nucleotides not matched to a gene: 5.

This clonotype was seen a few times. The chain joins TRBV27 to TRBJ1-2; TRBD1 aligns across 7 bases. This CDR3 has 15 amino acids. V dropped 2 bases and J dropped 8; count of bases not matched to a gene: 11. The V gene's germline CDR1 is MNHEY and CDR2 SMNVEV (reference sequence). CDR3 nucleotide sequence: TGTGCCAGCAGTTTACTACAGGGGCCGCCGGCGGGCTACACCTTC. Amino acid sequence: CASSLLQGPPAGYTF.

The chain combines TRBV27 with TRBJ2-7; D not certain. The length of the CDR3 is 15 residues. Trimming pared 2 bases from V and 0 bases from J, leaving 11 bases between. Germline CDR1 MNHEY, CDR2 SMNVEV (reference sequence). CDR3 nucleotide sequence: TGTGCCAGCAGTTTACTTTTGGCAGGCTCCTACGAGCAGTACTTC. Translated: CASSLLLAGSYEQYF.

This sequence joins TRBV2 and TRBJ2-1; 14 nucleotides agree with TRBD2. Germline-derived CDR1 and CDR2 are SNHLY and FYNNEI. This CDR3 is built from 13 residues. Trimming took 8 bases from V and 8 from J; bases not matched to a gene: 2. The CDR3 DNA follows: TGTGCCAGCGCGGGACTAGCGGGGGATGAGCAGTTCTTC. Amino acids: CASAGLAGDEQFF. The full variable domain, with the rest looked up from reference TRBV2 and TRBJ2-1, is EPEVTQTPSHQVTQMGQEVILRCVPISNHLYFYWYRQILGQKVEFLVSFYNNEISEKSEIFDDQFSVERPDGSNFTLKIRSTKLEDSAMYFCASAGLAGDEQFFGPGTRLTVL.

The chain joins TRBV2 to TRBJ2-5; D perhaps matches TRBD2 (6 bases). The germline CDR1 and CDR2 sequences are SNHLY and FYNNEI. The V end lost 5 bases, the J end lost 4 bases, and 17 bases lay between the germline ends. The CDR3 has 15 amino acids. CDR3 DNA: TGTGCCAGCAGTCCACGGGGACTCCGTATAGAGACCCAGTACTTC. Its translation: CASSPRGLRIETQYF.

The CDR3 nucleotides are TGTGCCAGCAGCTCCGATCCGGGGCGCGTTGGCAATCAGCCCCAGCATTTT. Translating it yields CASSSDPGRVGNQPQHF. The chain couples TRBV7-9 to TRBJ1-5; D may be TRBD1 (5 bases). The CDR3 has 17 amino acids. The V gene lost 4 bases and the J gene lost 2 bases, with 18 bases spanning the gap. Per germline, CDR1 SEHNR and CDR2 FQNEAQ (reference sequence).

The chain joins TRBV12-3 or TRBV12-4 to TRBJ2-1; tentative D call: TRBD1 (6 bases). Trimming cost V 5 bases and J 8 bases, with 13 bases left between them. The CDR3 loop spans 13 amino acids. The CDR3: CASSTQGIDEQFF. The CDR3, as DNA: TGTGCCAGCAGTACCCAGGGGATCGATGAGCAGTTCTTC.

This clonotype was found a few times. The chain joins TRBV20-1 to TRBJ1-4; no clear D. Trimming took 4 bases from V and 4 from J, leaving 10 bases between them. This CDR3 is 13 amino acids long. Germline lookup yields CDR1 DFQATT and CDR2 SNEGSKA (reference sequence). The CDR3, as DNA: TGCAGTGCTAAACACGGGGTTAATGAAAAACTGTTTTTT. Translation: CSAKHGVNEKLFF.

This clonotype was counted only a few times. V usage is TRBV24-1 and J usage is TRBJ2-3; D may be TRBD2 (6 bases). The length of the CDR3 is 13 residues. Germline values: CDR1 KGHDR, CDR2 SFDVKD. Trimming pared 10 bases from V and 2 bases from J, leaving 12 bases between. The CDR3 nucleotides are TGTGCCACGGGGGGTGGATTCACAGATACGCAGTATTTT. This codes for CATGGGFTDTQYF.

This clonotype has a single count. The rearrangement joins TRBV7-9 to TRBJ1-6, with unresolved D. From germline, CDR1 is SEHNR and CDR2 FQNEAQ (reference sequence). Trimming took 6 bases from V and 10 from J, leaving 16 bases between them. This CDR3 is 14 amino acids long. This chain's CDR3 is CASRPVVGYSPLHF. CDR3 DNA: TGTGCCAGCAGGCCGGTGGTAGGGTACTCACCCCTCCACTTT. Together with reference TRBV7-9 and TRBJ1-6, the CDR3 gives the full variable domain: DTGVSQNPRHKITKRGQNVTFRCDPISEHNRLYWYRQTLGQGPEFLTYFQNEAQLEKSRLLSDRFSAERPKGSFSTLEIQRTEQGDSAMYLCASRPVVGYSPLHFGNGTRLTVT.

J is TRBJ2-3 and V is TRBV21-1; TRBD1, the table's D call, lacks a check against the DNA. TRBV21-1 is labeled a pseudogene. The CDR3 totals 16 residues. The CDR3 region is CASSTLDRGDTDTQYF. The DNA of the CDR3 is TGTGCCAGCAGCACCTTGGACAGGGGCGATACAGATACGCAGTATTTT.

The chain uses TRBV19 and TRBJ2-7; 10 nucleotides align to TRBD1. Trimming at V came to 5 bases and at J to 4 bases, leaving 14 bases not matched to a gene. The CDR3 contains 17 residues. Germline CDR1 LNHDA, CDR2 SQIVND (reference sequence). CDR3 region: CASSWTGTGDRMYEQYF. DNA for the CDR3: TGTGCCAGTAGTTGGACCGGGACAGGGGACCGAATGTACGAGCAGTACTTC.

This clonotype showed up just a few times. The chain employs TRBV7-8 and TRBJ2-5; D may be TRBD1 (5 bases). This CDR3 has 16 residues. Trimming removed 5 bases at V and 2 bases at J, with 18 bases between. CDR1 and CDR2 from the germline V gene are SGHVS and FQNEAQ. The CDR3 DNA sequence: TGTGCCAGCAGCCTAACACCAGGGCATGGACAAGAGACCCAGTACTTC. Translating gives CASSLTPGHGQETQYF.